One and the same sample provided the 10 T cell receptor beta chains below, sequenced in a study of blood T cells in healthy people across ages. Together with a sample-barcoded 5' primer, a J-beta primer mix was included in a second PCR lasting about 7 to 12 cycles. TCRdb reprocessed the 5' RACE reads via MiXCR and lists one record per CDR3 protein. The repertoire holds 790,000 or so distinct CDR3 sequences, approximately 53% seen once, with around 25% in the top ten. The sample comprised blood. The receptors come from a man aged 35 to 55 in good health.

The rearrangement links TRBV9 to TRBJ1-4; D may be TRBD1 (6 bases). V gave up 7 bases and J gave up 12 bases, with 13 bases separating them. The CDR3 covers 11 residues. From germline, CDR1 is SGDLS and CDR2 YYNGEE. CDR3 in DNA: TGTGCCAGCGGGGGCCGGACGGAACTGTTTTTT. Translated: CASGGRTELFF.

This clonotype was detected a few times. This rearrangement joins TRBV2 to TRBJ1-2; TRBD1 is a possible D gene (6 bases). Germline V gives CDR1 SNHLY, CDR2 FYNNEI. The CDR3 runs 13 residues. The V end lost 4 bases, the J end lost 2 bases, and 8 bases lay between the germline ends. Here the CDR3 reads CASSVDRNYGYTF. The CDR3 nucleotides are TGTGCCAGCAGTGTTGACAGGAACTATGGCTACACCTTC. Combining the CDR3 with reference TRBV2 and TRBJ1-2 gives the whole variable domain EPEVTQTPSHQVTQMGQEVILRCVPISNHLYFYWYRQILGQKVEFLVSFYNNEISEKSEIFDDQFSVERPDGSNFTLKIRSTKLEDSAMYFCASSVDRNYGYTFGSGTRLTVV.

The gene calls are TRBV20-1 and TRBJ1-5; D perhaps matches TRBD1 (5 bases). V was cut by 5 bases and J by 0 bases, with 14 bases left in between. Germline V gives CDR1 DFQATT, CDR2 SNEGSKA (reference sequence). The CDR3 has 15 amino acids. The CDR3 sequence: CSAGGTEYSNQPQHF. In DNA, the CDR3 is TGCAGTGCTGGAGGGACTGAGTATAGCAATCAGCCCCAGCATTTT.

The rearrangement uses TRBV28 and TRBJ1-5; no reliable D call. The CDR3 length is 15 residues. The germline CDR1 and CDR2 sequences are MDHEN and SYDVKM. The V and J ends lost 2 bases and 4 bases respectively, with 12 bases between them. Here the CDR3 DNA reads TGTGCCAGCAGTTTACCCCTCAGAGAGAATCAGCCCCAGCATTTT. Translated: CASSLPLRENQPQHF.

This chain connects TRBV4-3 to TRBJ2-3; 7 bases align to TRBD1. Germline V gene lookup returns CDR1 LGHNA and CDR2 YSLEER. The CDR3 is 13 amino acids. V was clipped by 0 bases and J by 8 bases; unmatched bases: 2. The CDR3 spells CASSQDTGVTQYF. The CDR3 DNA reads TGCGCCAGCAGCCAAGACACAGGGGTTACGCAGTATTTT.

V is TRBV25-1 and J is TRBJ1-2; D ambiguous. CDR3 length: 12 amino acids. The V gene lost 1 base and the J gene lost 7 bases, with 7 bases spanning the gap. The germline CDR1 and CDR2 sequences are MGHDK and SYGVNS. CDR3 in DNA: TGTGCCAGCAGTGAATTTTTGGGTGGCTACACCTTC. Translation: CASSEFLGGYTF.

The table lists this clonotype with a few counts. V and J are TRBV7-9 and TRBJ2-1; 7 bases line up with TRBD2. This CDR3 has 14 residues. The V gene's germline CDR1 is SEHNR and CDR2 FQNEAQ (reference sequence). Unmatched junction bases numbered 10, after V lost 0 bases and J lost 14 bases. The CDR3 reads CASSLAGGIMREFF. CDR3 DNA sequence: TGTGCCAGCAGCTTAGCGGGGGGGATAATGAGGGAGTTCTTC. Based on the CDR3 plus reference TRBV7-9 and TRBJ2-1, the full variable domain is DTGVSQNPRHKITKRGQNVTFRCDPISEHNRLYWYRQTLGQGPEFLTYFQNEAQLEKSRLLSDRFSAERPKGSFSTLEIQRTEQGDSAMYLCASSLAGGIMREFFGPGTRLTVL.

This rearrangement joins TRBV24-1 to TRBJ2-1; the D gene is possibly TRBD2 (5 bases). Germline CDR1 and CDR2: KGHDR and SFDVKD. The CDR3 sequence is 13 residues long. With 3 bases removed from V and 13 bases from J, the gap between germline ends came to 15 bases. CDR3 nucleotide sequence: TGTGCCACCAGTGATCCCGGGGAAGAGACCCAGTTCTTC. Amino acids: CATSDPGEETQFF.

The chain joins TRBV4-3 to TRBJ2-7, with 9 positions matching TRBD2. Germline assignment: CDR1 LGHNA and CDR2 YSLEER. With V trimmed by 4 bases and J by 3 bases, 4 bases remained unmatched. This CDR3 has 14 amino acids. The CDR3 spells CASSRVAGVYEQYF. CDR3 DNA: TGCGCCAGCAGCCGCGTAGCGGGAGTCTACGAGCAGTACTTC.

The V and J genes are TRBV7-3 and TRBJ2-3; the D gene could be TRBD1 or TRBD2 (6 bases each). The CDR3 totals 15 residues. Trimming took off 2 bases at V and 1 base at J, with 10 bases between the two ends. Germline V gene data show CDR1 as SGHTA and CDR2 as FQGTGA. In DNA, the CDR3 is TGTGCCAGCAGCTTATTGGGGGGCGGCACAGATACGCAGTATTTT. It translates to CASSLLGGGTDTQYF.